The present T cell receptor (beta chain) was sequenced within a study of blood T cell repertoires in COVID-19. Recovered status applied to Cohort 3 donors who had two consecutive negative PCRs. It also applied to those with clearance or with symptom resolution. The protocol was immunoSEQ multiplex PCR, while the TCRdb copy is restricted to in-frame clones and leaves out a portion. The sample includes around 450,000 clones, 87% of them seen just once. The CDR3 is 16 amino acids. J gave up 3 bases and V 5 bases, and 6 bases lay outside the gene matches. From germline, CDR1 is SNHLY and CDR2 FYNNEI. J is TRBJ1-6 and V is TRBV2; TRBD1 matches at 8 bases. Material for sequencing was PBMCs or T cells enriched from blood (not recorded which). This receptor was identified in a woman between 18 and 29 years old who had recovered from COVID-19. The CDR3 is CASSIQGGFYNSPLHF. The CDR3 DNA follows: TGTGCCAGCAGTATACAGGGGGGCTTCTATAATTCACCCCTCCACTTT.